Presented here are 25 T cell receptor beta chains from one specimen sequenced in a study of T cell repertoires in ileal Crohn's disease. The protocol was immunoSEQ multiplex PCR, while the TCRdb copy is restricted to in-frame clones and leaves out a portion. The sample carries approximately 9,400 clones, just over 75% recorded once. The specimen was ileal tissue. Receptors were obtained from an adult with Crohn's disease.

The chain uses TRBV11-2 and TRBJ1-1, with D uncertain. This CDR3 comprises 13 residues. The germline gives CDR1 SGHAT, CDR2 FQNNGV. Trimming pared 5 bases from V and 0 bases from J, leaving 7 bases between. Here the CDR3 DNA reads TGTGCCAGCAGCCCGGGGTTGAACACTGAAGCTTTCTTT. Amino acid sequence: CASSPGLNTEAFF.

The chain employs TRBV23-1 and TRBJ1-4, with TRBD1 matching over 7 bases. TRBV23-1 is classed as an ORF, of uncertain function. CDR3 length: 14 residues. The ends lost 4 bases at V and 12 bases at J; junction bases unmatched: 11. The CDR3 here is CASSPRPYRGQLFF. CDR3 in DNA: TGCGCCAGCAGTCCCCGCCCGTACAGGGGACAACTGTTTTTT.

V usage is TRBV5-1 and J usage is TRBJ2-1, with 10 bases fitting TRBD1. Unmatched junction bases numbered 10, after V lost 4 bases and J lost 9 bases. The CDR3 length is 15 residues. Germline values: CDR1 SGHRS, CDR2 YFSETQ. The CDR3 is CASSRPGQGSSEQFF. In nucleotides, the CDR3 is TGCGCCAGCAGCCGACCGGGACAGGGGAGCAGTGAGCAGTTCTTC.

This clone was counted once. The chain uses TRBV11-2 and TRBJ1-1; D is unresolved. Trimming shortened V by 3 bases and J by 3 bases, and 8 bases separated the two germline ends. Germline CDR1 is SGHAT and CDR2 is FQNNGV. This CDR3 region has 13 residues. In nucleotides, the CDR3 is TGTGCCAGCAGCTTTTCGCAGGACACTGAAGCTTTCTTT. Its protein is CASSFSQDTEAFF.

The rearrangement uses TRBV5-5 and TRBJ1-2, with 8 nucleotides matching TRBD1. Germline CDR1 reads SGHKS; CDR2 reads YYEKEE (reference sequence). Unmatched junction bases numbered 3, after V lost 2 bases and J lost 3 bases. The CDR3 is made up of 14 amino acids. CDR3 loop: CASSFQGADYGYTF. The CDR3 nucleotides read TGTGCCAGCAGCTTTCAGGGGGCTGACTATGGCTACACCTTC.

The gene calls are TRBV2 and TRBJ2-7; a weak D match, TRBD2 (6 bases). The CDR3 extends over 13 amino acids. The V end lost 2 bases, the J end lost 7 bases, and 12 bases lay between the germline ends. Germline V CDR1 and CDR2: SNHLY, FYNNEI. In nucleotides, the CDR3 is TGTGCCAGCAGTGAACTGCCCAGCGGGGAGCAGTACTTC. Residues: CASSELPSGEQYF.

The gene calls are TRBV19 and TRBJ1-6; 10 bases are a match to TRBD1. The CDR3 has 16 residues. Germline CDR1 reads LNHDA; CDR2 reads SQIVND (reference sequence). V shed 6 bases, J shed 3 bases, and the junction held 5 bases outside the gene matches. The CDR3 coding sequence is TGTGCCAGTAGCCTCGGACAGGGGGGCTATAATTCACCCCTCCACTTT. Its translation is CASSLGQGGYNSPLHF.

In its sample, this clone was seen once. This chain uses TRBV10-2 with TRBJ1-4; no clear D. This CDR3 is built from 13 residues. Trimming left V 3 bases short and J 5 bases short, with 7 bases between. Germline values: CDR1 WSHSY, CDR2 SAAADI. DNA for the CDR3: TGCGCCAGCAGTGAACAGACAAATGAAAAACTGTTTTTT. The encoded protein is CASSEQTNEKLFF.

This clone was seen a few times. The chain combines TRBV2 with TRBJ2-1, with 7 bases aligning to TRBD1. Germline V lookup: CDR1 SNHLY, CDR2 FYNNEI. The J segment lost 4 bases and the V segment lost 6 bases, leaving 9 bases of the junction unmatched. The CDR3 has 15 amino acids. The chain's CDR3 is CASRDDRDPYNEQFF. The CDR3 coding sequence is TGTGCCAGCAGGGACGACAGGGACCCTTACAATGAGCAGTTCTTC.

The rearrangement uses TRBV2 and TRBJ1-1; maybe TRBD1 (5 bases). This CDR3 comprises 12 residues. Trimming removed 8 bases at V and 2 bases at J, with 9 bases between. CDR1 SNHLY and CDR2 FYNNEI come from the germline V gene. DNA of the CDR3: TGTGCCAGCGGCCAGGGCAACACTGAAGCTTTCTTT. Residues: CASGQGNTEAFF.

The V gene is TRBV6-6, the J gene TRBJ1-1; 10 bases map to TRBD1. V trimming: 5 bases; J trimming: 3 bases; junction bases outside the gene matches: 6. CDR1 is MNHNY and CDR2 is SVGAGI in the germline V gene (reference sequence). The CDR3 spans 15 residues. CDR3 bases: TGTGCCAGCAGTCCCCGGACAGGGGGGTACACTGAAGCTTTCTTT. This encodes CASSPRTGGYTEAFF.

The genes are TRBV7-9 and TRBJ2-7, with TRBD2 as a possible D gene (5 bases). Trimming shortened V by 5 bases and J by 4 bases, and 18 bases separated the two germline ends. The CDR3 spans 15 residues. The V gene's germline CDR1 is SEHNR and CDR2 FQNEAQ (reference sequence). DNA for the CDR3: TGTGCCAGCAGCCCGGACTCCTTCCTTAGGTACGAGCAGTACTTC. Translating it yields CASSPDSFLRYEQYF. Combining the CDR3 with reference TRBV7-9 and TRBJ2-7 gives the whole variable domain DTGVSQNPRHKITKRGQNVTFRCDPISEHNRLYWYRQTLGQGPEFLTYFQNEAQLEKSRLLSDRFSAERPKGSFSTLEIQRTEQGDSAMYLCASSPDSFLRYEQYFGPGTRLTVT.

V usage is TRBV4-2 and J usage is TRBJ1-5; D possibly corresponds to TRBD1 (5 bases). V lost 0 bases to trimming and J lost 8 bases, with 14 bases between them. The CDR3 loop spans 15 amino acids. Per germline, CDR1 LGHNA and CDR2 YNFKEQ. CDR3 in DNA: TGTGCCAGCAGCCAAGAAGGGCAGGGAGGGGAGCCCCAGCATTTT. Translation: CASSQEGQGGEPQHF.

The chain links TRBV2 to TRBJ2-5; 12 nucleotides align to TRBD2. Germline V gives CDR1 SNHLY, CDR2 FYNNEI. The CDR3 is made up of 16 amino acids. Trimming cost V 5 bases and J 5 bases; bases outside gene matches: 9. In DNA form, the CDR3 reads TGTGCCAGCAGTTTTTTAGGACTAGCGGGGTCCGAGACCCAGTACTTC. Translating it yields CASSFLGLAGSETQYF.

This chain links TRBV25-1 with TRBJ2-7; D is unresolved. This CDR3 comprises 12 residues. Deletions cut 3 bases from V and 4 bases from J, with 7 bases between. Germline-derived CDR1 and CDR2 are MGHDK and SYGVNS. CDR3 sequence reads: CASSEELYEQYF. In nucleotides, the CDR3 is TGTGCCAGCAGTGAGGAGTTGTACGAGCAGTACTTC.

This clone was counted only a few times. This chain uses TRBV29-1 with TRBJ2-1; D is unclear. Germline values: CDR1 SQVTM, CDR2 ANQGSEA. This CDR3 comprises 17 residues. Trimming removed 0 bases at V and 6 bases at J, with 21 bases between. CDR3 sequence reads: CSVEELFFGSGFNEQFF. In nucleotides, the CDR3 is TGCAGCGTTGAAGAACTCTTTTTTGGGTCAGGATTCAATGAGCAGTTCTTC.

The chain recombines TRBV2 with TRBJ1-1; D possibly corresponds to TRBD1 (5 bases). CDR1 and CDR2 (germline): SNHLY, FYNNEI. The CDR3 runs 14 residues. Between the trimmed V and J ends, which lost 7 bases and 1 base, there was a span of 13 bases. CDR3 sequence reads: CASKGATTNTEAFF. The CDR3 DNA reads TGTGCCAGCAAAGGGGCCACTACGAACACTGAAGCTTTCTTT.

The genes are TRBV5-1 and TRBJ2-5; D is possibly TRBD2 (5 bases). Germline loops: CDR1 SGHRS, CDR2 YFSETQ. V lost 1 base, J lost 2 bases, and 9 bases lay in between. The CDR3 has 14 amino acids. In nucleotides, the CDR3 is TGCGCCAGCAGCTTGCAGGAGGTACAAGAGACCCAGTACTTC. It specifies CASSLQEVQETQYF.

The chain combines TRBV18 with TRBJ2-7, with D maybe TRBD1 (5 bases). The ends were cut back, 3 bases at V and 7 bases at J, with 13 bases in the middle. The CDR3 covers 13 residues. CDR1 is KGHSH, CDR2 LQKENI, per germline. The CDR3 loop is CASSPGPFGEQYF. The CDR3 DNA follows: TGTGCCAGCTCACCGGGGCCCTTCGGGGAGCAGTACTTC.

This clone showed up just once. DNA for the CDR3: TGTGCCAGCTCAACGGGGGACAGGGCTGCTAATGAAAAACTGTTTTTT. This sequence encodes CASSTGDRAANEKLFF. V usage is TRBV18 and J usage is TRBJ1-4; TRBD1 matches 9 bases. Germline CDR1 and CDR2: KGHSH and LQKENI. The length of the CDR3 is 16 residues. With 5 bases clipped from V and 3 bases from J, the junction kept 7 bases outside the gene matches. Full variable domain (rest looked up from reference TRBV18 and TRBJ1-4): NAGVMQNPRHLVRRRGQEARLRCSPMKGHSHVYWYRQLPEEGLKFMVYLQKENIIDESGMPKERFSAEFPKEGPSILRIQQVVRGDSAAYFCASSTGDRAANEKLFFGSGTQLSVL.

This sequence joins TRBV11-2 and TRBJ2-2; 9 nucleotides agree with TRBD1. The CDR3 is made up of 16 amino acids. The V gene's germline CDR1 is SGHAT and CDR2 FQNNGV. The V gene end was trimmed by 6 bases and the J gene end by 0 bases; junction bases not matched to a gene: 5. This CDR3 reads CASREQGAANTGELFF. CDR3 bases: TGTGCCAGCAGGGAACAGGGGGCCGCGAACACCGGGGAGCTGTTTTTT.

The chain links TRBV6-5 to TRBJ1-2; the D gene is possibly TRBD1 (6 bases). Germline V lookup: CDR1 MNHEY, CDR2 SVGAGI. The CDR3 consists of 13 residues. V was clipped by 4 bases and J by 13 bases, with 19 bases between them. In nucleotides, the CDR3 is TGTGCCAGCAGTTCCCACCCCAGGGAGGGGGTCACCTTC. Translating it yields CASSSHPREGVTF.

This clone was seen only a few times. This chain joins TRBV6-5 and TRBJ2-3; unclear D gene. Germline V gene lookup returns CDR1 MNHEY and CDR2 SVGAGI. V lost 6 bases to trimming and J lost 6 bases, with 16 bases between them. The CDR3 has 14 amino acids. This CDR3 is CASRPGFPRDTQYF. For the CDR3, the DNA is TGTGCCAGCAGGCCTGGATTTCCCAGGGATACGCAGTATTTT.

V is TRBV6-6 and J is TRBJ2-7, with 11 nucleotides matching TRBD1. In germline, CDR1 is MNHNY, CDR2 SVGAGI (reference sequence). The CDR3 totals 15 residues. The V gene end was trimmed by 7 bases and the J gene end by 6 bases; junction bases not matched to a gene: 11. The chain's CDR3 is CASISTPGQGGEQYF. CDR3 DNA sequence: TGTGCCAGCATCTCAACCCCGGGACAGGGGGGCGAGCAGTACTTC.

A few counts support this clone. J is TRBJ2-5 and V is TRBV7-6, with a possible D match to TRBD1 (6 bases). The V gene lost 4 bases and the J gene lost 3 bases, with 18 bases spanning the gap. Germline V CDR1 and CDR2: SGHVS, FNYEAQ. The CDR3 has 16 amino acids. The CDR3 loop reads CASSSQGNLDKETQYF. The CDR3 DNA follows: TGTGCCAGCAGCTCACAGGGAAACCTAGACAAAGAGACCCAGTACTTC.